What follows are 18 T cell receptor beta chains derived from one specimen sequenced in a study of T cells in localized non-small cell lung cancer. Profiled with immunoSEQ multiplex PCR; TCRdb holds only in-frame clones, not every one. Of about 1,600 clones in the sample, about 25% are singletons; the top ten hold roughly 12%. Sequencing used lung tumor tissue, obtained before any cancer treatment. Receptor source: a woman aged 35 to 75 with stage I lung adenocarcinoma.

In this sample, this clone turned up a few times. This sequence joins TRBV14 and TRBJ1-4; D remains ambiguous. Trimming took 2 bases from V and 10 from J, leaving 17 bases between them. The CDR3 is 15 residues long. Germline V CDR1 and CDR2: SGHDN, FVKESK. CDR3 amino acids: CASSQSLGRIGKLFF. The CDR3 coding sequence is TGTGCCAGCAGCCAAAGTCTGGGCAGAATTGGAAAACTGTTTTTT. Full variable domain (missing parts from reference TRBV14 and TRBJ1-4): EAGVTQFPSHSVIEKGQTVTLRCDPISGHDNLYWYRRVMGKEIKFLLHFVKESKQDESGMPNNRFLAERTGGTYSTLKVQPAELEDSGVYFCASSQSLGRIGKLFFGSGTQLSVL.

The V call is TRBV15, the J call TRBJ2-5; 14 bases match TRBD2. Germline lookup yields CDR1 LNHNV and CDR2 YYDKDF (reference sequence). The V gene end was trimmed by 6 bases and the J gene end by 3 bases; junction bases not matched to a gene: 12. This CDR3 is built from 18 residues. The CDR3 DNA reads as TGTGCCACCAGGACCGGACTAGCGGGGGGTCATGGTGAAGAGACCCAGTACTTC. Amino acid sequence: CATRTGLAGGHGEETQYF.

CDR3 nucleotide sequence: TGCGCCAGCAGCCCCGGGTCGTACCAAGAGACCCAGTACTTC. It translates to CASSPGSYQETQYF. The chain links TRBV5-1 to TRBJ2-5; D uncertain. CDR1 is SGHRS and CDR2 is YFSETQ in the germline V gene. V shed 4 bases and J shed 0 bases, with 10 bases lying between them. The CDR3 has 14 residues.

This clone is judged large. The rearrangement joins TRBV6-7 to TRBJ1-1; D is uncertain. TRBV6-7 is an open reading frame, and its role is uncertain. This CDR3 comprises 11 residues. The V and J ends lost 6 bases and 8 bases respectively, with 10 bases between them. CDR3 amino acids: CASRPVKEAFF. For the CDR3, the DNA is TGTGCCAGCAGACCGGTGAAGGAAGCTTTCTTT.

This chain links TRBV9 with TRBJ2-2; possibly TRBD1 for D (6 bases). Trimming removed 3 bases at V and 0 bases at J, with 21 bases between. Germline CDR1 and CDR2: SGDLS and YYNGEE. The CDR3 runs to 19 residues. CDR3 DNA sequence: TGTGCCAGCAGCGCCCGACCCTCTACAGGGACCCCGAACACCGGGGAGCTGTTTTTT. This gives the protein CASSARPSTGTPNTGELFF.

This clone occurred a few times. This sequence joins TRBV6-8 and TRBJ1-2; weak D call: TRBD1 (5 bases). V shed 8 bases and J shed 0 bases, with 7 bases lying between them. CDR3 length: 12 residues. Germline V gene sequence: CDR1 MNHGY, CDR2 SAAAGT. CDR3 DNA sequence: TGTGCCAGCGGACATCCTAACTATGGCTACACCTTC. The encoded protein is CASGHPNYGYTF.

This chain links TRBV19 with TRBJ1-3; 7 positions agree with TRBD1. The germline gives CDR1 LNHDA, CDR2 SQIVND (reference sequence). The CDR3 length is 15 residues. The V and J ends lost 6 bases and 0 bases, in that order; junction bases with no gene match: 5. CDR3: CASRPGQNSGNTIYF. DNA of the CDR3: TGTGCCAGTAGGCCGGGACAGAACTCTGGAAACACCATATATTTT.

The chain employs TRBV30 and TRBJ2-3; 8 positions agree with TRBD2. Per the germline V gene, CDR1 is GTSNPN and CDR2 is SVGIG (reference sequence). J lost 3 bases, V lost 1 base, and 3 bases had no gene match. The CDR3 runs to 14 residues. The CDR3 bases are TGTGCCTGGAGTGCCGGGGGGGCTACAGATACGCAGTATTTT. Protein: CAWSAGGATDTQYF.

This clone was seen a few times. The rearrangement joins TRBV28 to TRBJ1-2, with a tentative D call TRBD1 (5 bases). This CDR3 is built from 15 residues. Trimming pared 4 bases from V and 4 bases from J, leaving 16 bases between. Germline CDR1 and CDR2: MDHEN and SYDVKM. The CDR3 loop is CASSSLGEMGYGYTF. The DNA of the CDR3 is TGTGCCAGCAGTTCCCTAGGGGAGATGGGCTATGGCTACACCTTC.

The chain joins TRBV6-8 to TRBJ1-1; D remains ambiguous. Trimming removed 6 bases at V and 1 base at J, with 9 bases between. Germline-derived CDR1 and CDR2 are MNHGY and SAAAGT. The CDR3 runs to 13 residues. This CDR3 is CASSLIPNTEAFF. Written as DNA, the CDR3 is TGTGCCAGCAGCCTCATACCGAACACTGAAGCTTTCTTT.

This clone was observed a few times. This chain joins TRBV11-3 and TRBJ2-1; 7 nucleotides align to TRBD2. V was clipped by 3 bases and J by 4 bases; unmatched bases: 12. Germline V lookup: CDR1 SGHNT, CDR2 YENEEA. The CDR3 totals 17 residues. This CDR3 is CASSFGVPSGAYNEQFF. The CDR3 DNA follows: TGTGCCAGCAGCTTTGGGGTCCCTAGCGGAGCTTACAATGAGCAGTTCTTC.

By share, this clone ranks as large. The chain couples TRBV7-4 to TRBJ2-7; 7 positions agree with TRBD1. There are 13 residues in the CDR3. V was clipped by 5 bases and J by 1 base; unmatched bases: 2. Germline-derived CDR1 and CDR2 are SGHVT and SQSDAQ. CDR3 region: CASSKTGSYEQYF. CDR3 coding DNA: TGTGCCAGCAGCAAGACAGGGTCCTACGAGCAGTACTTC.

This clone has just a few counts. V is TRBV7-6 and J is TRBJ2-3; 9 bases map to TRBD2. CDR3 length equals 18 residues. V was clipped by 0 bases and J by 7 bases; unmatched bases: 14. Per germline, CDR1 SGHVS and CDR2 FNYEAQ. CDR3 loop: CASSLAPGAGGPTNTQYF. The CDR3 region has the DNA TGTGCCAGCAGCTTAGCGCCGGGAGCGGGGGGACCCACCAATACGCAGTATTTT.

This clone came up a few times. CDR3 residues: CASSDGGGRWGLDYWGTEAFF. In DNA form, the CDR3 reads TGCGCCAGCAGTGACGGTGGGGGGCGCTGGGGTCTGGACTATTGGGGCACTGAAGCTTTCTTT. The J gene is TRBJ1-1, the V gene TRBV10-2, with D tentatively TRBD1 (6 bases). CDR3 length: 21 amino acids. Germline V gene sequence: CDR1 WSHSY, CDR2 SAAADI. V was pared by 3 bases and J by 4 bases, with 33 bases between.

Sample share makes this clone medium-sized. V and J are TRBV7-1 and TRBJ2-7; tentatively, D is TRBD1 (5 bases). TRBV7-1 is assigned to the ORF class and has an uncertain function. The CDR3 consists of 13 residues. The ends were cut back, 4 bases at V and 4 bases at J, with 11 bases in the middle. The CDR3: CASSFADRYEQYF. The CDR3 bases are TGTGCCAGCAGCTTCGCCGACAGATACGAGCAGTACTTC.

The table lists this clone with a few counts. The genes are TRBV11-3 and TRBJ1-6, with 7 bases aligning to TRBD1. Germline V CDR1 and CDR2: SGHNT, YENEEA. The CDR3 is 17 residues long. After removal of 6 bases from V and 0 bases from J, the junction contained 8 bases not matched to a gene. For the CDR3, the DNA is TGTGCCAGCAGTCGCGACAGGGAAAGCTCCTATAATTCACCCCTCCACTTT. It translates to CASSRDRESSYNSPLHF.

V is TRBV15 and J is TRBJ1-4; D not resolved. V was clipped by 0 bases and J by 4 bases, with 12 bases between them. The CDR3 is made up of 16 amino acids. Germline V gene lookup returns CDR1 LNHNV and CDR2 YYDKDF (reference sequence). CDR3 nucleotides: TGTGCCACCAGCAGAGATTGGGCAGCTAATAATGAAAAACTGTTTTTT. Translated, it gives CATSRDWAANNEKLFF.

The gene calls are TRBV9 and TRBJ1-6; the D is unclear. V lost 0 bases and J 7 bases, leaving 11 bases between the germline ends. The CDR3 has 15 amino acids. Germline V gene data show CDR1 as SGDLS and CDR2 as YYNGEE. This chain's CDR3 is CASSVAAAGNSPLHF. The CDR3 nucleotides read TGTGCCAGCAGCGTAGCGGCCGCCGGCAATTCACCCCTCCACTTT.